Listed here is a single T cell receptor (beta chain). Its antigen is not yet known. Per-base qualities were not stored, and no clone one base away is much larger. To demonstrate the VDJtools post-analysis software, TCR beta repertoires were profiled from the peripheral blood of about 13 young patients with multiple sclerosis. Multiple sclerosis patients were children and adolescents aged about 6 to 15 years. The CDR3 numbers 12 residues from cysteine through phenylalanine. Here the CDR3 DNA is all that survives: 36 bases in frame from base 1. At the junction V is shortened by 6 bases and J by 4 bases, with 11 bases in between. From a lookup of the germline V gene, CDR1 and CDR2 are SQVTM and ANQGSEA. Preparation of the library involved PCR. TCRdb names Illumina HiSeq 2500 as the instrument used. To reduce PCR and sequencing biases, unique molecular identifiers were incorporated into the TCR beta cDNA libraries. Every 1 to 10 million input T cells yielded some 500,000 cDNA molecules, meaning each molecule approximated one T cell. The patient libraries were prepared and sequenced using the same protocol as the earlier healthy control dataset. Samples belonging to the same batch were prepared together, multiplexed and sequenced on a shared HiSeq lane. The original methods were these. MIGEC was used to process the raw barcoded reads, and molecular identifier groups with only a single read were discarded before consensus assembly and CDR3 extraction. Clonotype tables were post-analysed with VDJtools, normalizing diversity by down-sampling all datasets to the smallest sample size. In repertoire overlap clustering, CDR3 amino acid sequences, but not nucleotide sequences, were matched to correct batch-related cross-sample contamination. Starting from the raw public reads, TCRdb applied fastp trimming at Q25, assembled clones with MiXCR and retained in-frame beta chains. Each record represents a unique CDR3 protein, reported with the most common genes and DNA among its rows. The V and J calls here are based on TCRdb, not the publication. The sample table shows almost 700,000 distinct CDR3 sequences, and approximately 60% are seen once. The ten largest clonotypes hold 10% to 12% of the sample.

The data originate from a study of post-analysis software for immune sequencing data (dated by TCRdb to the mid-2010s). Regarding the research as a whole: The recorded disease courses included relapsing-remitting, secondary progressive and progressive-relapsing multiple sclerosis, and some patients had no subtype annotation. The patient repertoires were compared against 11 previously published healthy control repertoires obtained from donors aged roughly 6 to 25 years. A subset of samples was prepared in parallel using single-end sample barcoding, then pooled and co-amplified after Illumina adapter ligation.

The paper as a whole reports these results and caveats: Multiple sclerosis patients had significantly lower normalized Chao1 diversity than controls, a result that suggests substantial peripheral T-cell clonal expansion. The control group was slightly older than the multiple sclerosis patient group. Strong co-clustering of samples prepared in the same batch was shown by direct clustering with F measure, prompting a batch-effect correction. Significantly higher frequencies in patients than in controls were found for five TRBV segments, including TRBV5-6, TRBV5-1 and TRBV20-1.

The source material was blood. The sequence joins TRBV29-1 to TRBJ2-3; the D gene is perhaps TRBD1 or TRBD2, each of them matching over 5 bases. This clonotype was obtained from a girl aged 2-15 years with multiple sclerosis. CDR3 region: CSVAGSPDTQYF. The nucleotide sequence reads TGCAGCGTGGCAGGGAGCCCAGATACGCAGTATTTT.